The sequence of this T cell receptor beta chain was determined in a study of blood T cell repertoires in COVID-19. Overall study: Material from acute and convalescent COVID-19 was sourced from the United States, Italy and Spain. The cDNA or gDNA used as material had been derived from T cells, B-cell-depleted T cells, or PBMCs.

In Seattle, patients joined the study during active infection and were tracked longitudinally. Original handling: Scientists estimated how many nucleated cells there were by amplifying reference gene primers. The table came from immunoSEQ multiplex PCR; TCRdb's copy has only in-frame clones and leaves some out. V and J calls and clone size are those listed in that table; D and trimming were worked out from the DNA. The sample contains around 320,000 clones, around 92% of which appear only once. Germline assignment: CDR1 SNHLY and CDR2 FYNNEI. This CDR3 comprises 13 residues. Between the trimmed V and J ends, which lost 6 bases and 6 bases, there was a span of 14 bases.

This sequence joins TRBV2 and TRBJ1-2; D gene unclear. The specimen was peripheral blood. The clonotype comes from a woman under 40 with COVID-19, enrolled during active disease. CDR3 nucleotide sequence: TGTGCCAGCAGCCCCCCCAGGTTCCATGGCTACACCTTC. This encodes CASSPPRFHGYTF.